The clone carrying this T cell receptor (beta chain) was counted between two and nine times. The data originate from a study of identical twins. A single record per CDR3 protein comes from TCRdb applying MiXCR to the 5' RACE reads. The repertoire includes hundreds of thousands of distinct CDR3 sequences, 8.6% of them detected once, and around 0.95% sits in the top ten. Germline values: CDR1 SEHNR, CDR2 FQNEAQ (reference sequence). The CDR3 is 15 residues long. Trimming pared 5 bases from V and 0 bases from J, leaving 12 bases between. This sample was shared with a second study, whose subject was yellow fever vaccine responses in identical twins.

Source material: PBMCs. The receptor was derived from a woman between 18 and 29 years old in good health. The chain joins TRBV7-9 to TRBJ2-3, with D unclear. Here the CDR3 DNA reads TGTGCCAGCAGCCCCGACCGCACTAGCACAGATACGCAGTATTTT. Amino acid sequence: CASSPDRTSTDTQYF.